The 6 T cell receptor beta chains in this list originate from one sample, sequenced in a study of molecular identifiers for immune sequencing clone quantification. Each CDR3 protein is one row after TCRdb ran MiXCR on the PCR reads. This sample carries about 100,000 distinct CDR3 sequences, 35% of them seen once, and the ten largest clones take around a tenth. The sequencing input was naive CD8+ T cells from blood, with Jurkat cell RNA spiked in. The subset is: FACS-sorted CD8+CD4-CCR7+CD45RA+ naive T cells. The receptor set was obtained from a human donor in good health. Some libraries in this study had Jurkat cell RNA spiked in.

The genes are TRBV19 and TRBJ2-2; TRBD1 is a possible D gene (5 bases). The CDR3 spans 13 residues. CDR1 and CDR2 from the germline V gene are LNHDA and SQIVND (reference sequence). V shed 3 bases and J shed 6 bases, with 8 bases lying between them. Written as DNA, the CDR3 is TGTGCCAGTAGTATGTGGGGCGCCGGGGAGCTGTTTTTT. As protein: CASSMWGAGELFF.

This clonotype was observed many times. The V gene is TRBV27, the J gene TRBJ1-5, with D hard to call. The germline V gene encodes CDR1 MNHEY and CDR2 SMNVEV (reference sequence). This CDR3 comprises 14 residues. With 1 base removed from V and 0 bases from J, the gap between germline ends came to 4 bases. CDR3 in DNA: TGTGCCAGCAGTTTATTAGGTAGCAATCAGCCCCAGCATTTT. Its protein is CASSLLGSNQPQHF.

About this clonotype: Being one base from a much bigger clone, this may be a read error. The chain recombines TRBV6-5 with TRBJ1-1; D gene uncertain. Per the germline V gene, CDR1 is MNHEY and CDR2 is SVGAGI. V dropped 5 bases and J dropped 4 bases, with 11 bases sitting between them. CDR3 length: 13 residues. CDR3 coding DNA: TGTGCCAGCAGTGTTTTTATGATCACTGAAGCTTTCTTT. This translates into CASSVFMITEAFF.

In its sample, this clonotype was seen a few times. The V and J genes are TRBV5-1 and TRBJ2-5; TRBD2 is a possible D gene (5 bases). There are 16 residues in the CDR3. CDR1 and CDR2 (germline): SGHRS, YFSETQ. V lost 3 bases to trimming and J lost 0 bases, with 15 bases between them. CDR3 sequence: CASSSGLLLYQETQYF. The CDR3 bases are TGCGCCAGCAGCTCAGGACTTCTTCTTTACCAAGAGACCCAGTACTTC.

This clonotype was found many times. The V and J genes are TRBV28 and TRBJ2-3; the match to TRBD1 covers 12 bases. Trimming removed 5 bases from V and 5 bases from J; junction bases left unmatched: 11. Germline loops: CDR1 MDHEN, CDR2 SYDVKM. CDR3 length: 17 residues. The CDR3 spells CASSTPYRDRGRDTQYF. CDR3 nucleotide sequence: TGTGCCAGCAGTACCCCTTACCGGGACAGGGGGCGAGATACGCAGTATTTT.

In regard to this clonotype: One junction end does not reproduce the germline sequence, and a read error may be involved. This chain connects TRBV7-9 to TRBJ2-3, with D possibly matching TRBD2 (7 bases). The CDR3 length is 13 residues. Germline assignment: CDR1 SEHNR and CDR2 FQNEAQ (reference sequence). The CDR3: CAADGGPTDTQSF. The CDR3 nucleotides read TGTGCCGCGGACGGGGGGCCCACTGATACGCAGTCTTTT.